A selection of T cell receptor beta chains follows, all from one sample in a study of cytomegalovirus exposure and HLA in healthy donors. Method: immunoSEQ multiplex PCR; TCRdb's copy keeps in-frame clones and lacks some. The sample lists approximately 120,000 clones; roughly a sixth were seen once. Sequenced input: PBMCs. All receptors derive from a female donor in good health and CMV-seropositive. The conserved cysteine and the conserved F or W are not part of the CDR3 here.

J: TRBJ1-1; V: TRBV4-3; CDR3: ASSQGRDRTEAF
J: TRBJ2-7; V: TRBV27; CDR3: ASSYREVAYEQY
J: TRBJ1-1; V: TRBV4-1; CDR3: ASSPLPQGLVNTEAF
J: TRBJ2-2; V: TRBV9; CDR3: ASSPAGRANTGELF
J: TRBJ2-2; V: TRBV19; CDR3: ASSRLLGTTNTGELF
J: TRBJ2-7; V: TRBV15; CDR3: ATSRERVSYEQY
J: TRBJ1-3; V: TRBV18; CDR3: ASSPLSGQGHTIY
J: TRBJ1-2; V: TRBV27; CDR3: ASSLGQFNYGYT
J: TRBJ2-7; V: TRBV19; CDR3: ASSITGDYEQY
J: TRBJ1-2; V: TRBV28; CDR3: ASSHQMTGVDGYT
J: TRBJ1-2; V: TRBV28; CDR3: ASSAQVSQGGGYT
J: TRBJ2-2; V: TRBV5-4; CDR3: ASSPGTAHTGELF
J: TRBJ2-7; V: TRBV5-1; CDR3: ASSLVPSGSSYEQY
J: TRBJ2-3; V: TRBV27; CDR3: ASSLFAGAGALTDTQY
J: TRBJ2-3; V: TRBV28; CDR3: ASSFMGLAGTSTDTQY
J: TRBJ1-1; V: TRBV29-1; CDR3: SVEIQGGGEAF
J: TRBJ2-7; V: TRBV30; CDR3: AWSAIRSSYEQY
J: TRBJ2-7; V: TRBV23-1; CDR3: ASSQSLYEQY
J: TRBJ2-3; V: TRBV21-1; CDR3: ASSKEGLAGVYTQY
J: TRBJ1-2; V: TRBV19; CDR3: ASSLAGGDRGNYGYT
J: TRBJ2-5; V: TRBV4-1; CDR3: ASSQGRALGQETQY
J: TRBJ2-3; V: TRBV4-3; CDR3: ASSQVSGGGTDTQY
J: TRBJ2-7; V: TRBV27; CDR3: ASTRLGQLREQY
J: TRBJ2-3; V: TRBV5-6; CDR3: ASSWGTSGSDTQY
J: TRBJ1-1; V: TRBV30; CDR3: AWRRKVGQTNTEAF
J: TRBJ2-1; V: TRBV4-1; CDR3: ASSQPRKRYNEQF
J: TRBJ2-7; V: TRBV4-3; CDR3: ASSQFPTGTYEQY
J: TRBJ1-1; V: TRBV19; CDR3: ASSMARQGETEAF
J: TRBJ2-7; V: TRBV21-1; CDR3: AISHNHKSRVYEQY
J: TRBJ2-7; V: TRBV29-1; CDR3: SVEGQGPPYEQY
J: TRBJ2-3; V: TRBV5-1; CDR3: ASSLPLAGRGTDTQY
J: TRBJ2-2; V: TRBV9; CDR3: ASSVGPGTVANTGELF
J: TRBJ2-1; V: TRBV5-4; CDR3: ASSPGTGEYNEQF
J: TRBJ2-1; V: TRBV28; CDR3: ASRPGGGSYNEQF
J: TRBJ2-7; V: TRBV5-6; CDR3: ASSAAPDSTYEQY
J: TRBJ2-3; V: TRBV5-1; CDR3: ASSLGLLADTDTQY
J: TRBJ1-5; V: TRBV7-9; CDR3: ASSLVRGTGTNQPQH